Following are 30 T cell receptor beta chains from one sample sequenced in a study of OX40 agonist ivuxolimab in advanced cancers. Sequenced by immunoSEQ multiplex PCR; TCRdb stores in-frame clones only, minus some. The sample comprises about 84,000 clones, over 85% of which are singletons, and 11% rests with the top ten. Here the sequenced sample was CD4+ or CD8+ T cells sorted from blood, taken in a trial of the OX40 agonist ivuxolimab. The receptor set was obtained from an adult with an advanced solid tumor such as melanoma, head and neck, liver or kidney cancer.

The chain recombines TRBV7-8 with TRBJ2-7; TRBD2 matches 8 bases. CDR3 length equals 15 residues. Germline V lookup: CDR1 SGHVS, CDR2 FQNEAQ. Trimming took 7 bases from V and 0 from J; bases not matched to a gene: 8. As DNA, the CDR3 is TGTGCCAGCACCGTAGCGGGGTTAAGCTCCTACGAGCAGTACTTC. Protein product: CASTVAGLSSYEQYF.

The genes are TRBV5-6 and TRBJ2-4, with D possibly being TRBD2 (6 bases). Germline CDR1 reads SGHDT; CDR2 reads YYEEEE. This CDR3 is 11 amino acids long. Trimming left V 4 bases short and J 15 bases short, with 14 bases between. The CDR3 here is CASSPGVVGYF. The CDR3 nucleotides read TGTGCCAGCAGCCCGGGGGTGGTAGGGTACTTC. Drawing the rest from reference TRBV5-6 and TRBJ2-4, the complete variable domain is DAGVTQSPTHLIKTRGQQVTLRCSPKSGHDTVSWYQQALGQGPQFIFQYYEEEERQRGNFPDRFSGHQFPNYSSELNVNALLLGDSALYLCASSPGVVGYFGAGTRLSVL.

This clone was counted a few times. The chain uses TRBV14 and TRBJ2-7; possibly TRBD1 for D (5 bases). This CDR3 region has 14 residues. Trimming cost V 3 bases and J 5 bases, with 14 bases left between them. Germline CDR1 is SGHDN and CDR2 is FVKESK. The CDR3: CASSHVYRPHEQYF. The CDR3 DNA reads TGTGCCAGCAGCCACGTTTACAGGCCCCACGAGCAGTACTTC.

J is TRBJ1-1 and V is TRBV19, with D maybe TRBD1 (5 bases). Looked up from germline, CDR1 is LNHDA and CDR2 is SQIVND (reference sequence). This CDR3 has 14 amino acids. Trimming pared 5 bases from V and 3 bases from J, leaving 13 bases between. Here the CDR3 reads CASSPQGRYTEAFF. For the CDR3, the DNA is TGTGCCAGTAGTCCTCAGGGAAGGTACACTGAAGCTTTCTTT. The full variable domain, with the rest looked up from reference TRBV19 and TRBJ1-1, is DGGITQSPKYLFRKEGQNVTLSCEQNLNHDAMYWYRQDPGQGLRLIYYSQIVNDFQKGDIAEGYSVSREKKESFPLTVTSAQKNPTAFYLCASSPQGRYTEAFFGQGTRLTVV.

This clone was counted once. The rearrangement joins TRBV5-1 to TRBJ2-2; D might be TRBD1 (6 bases). Germline lookup yields CDR1 SGHRS and CDR2 YFSETQ. Trimming left V 0 bases short and J 9 bases short, with 12 bases between. The CDR3 sequence is 14 residues long. This CDR3 is CASSLEQGRRELFF. In DNA, the CDR3 is TGCGCCAGCAGCTTGGAACAGGGCCGGCGGGAGCTGTTTTTT.

V usage is TRBV6-5 and J usage is TRBJ2-5; 7 positions match TRBD2. Trimming cost V 5 bases and J 11 bases; bases outside gene matches: 14. The CDR3 extends over 14 amino acids. The germline V gene encodes CDR1 MNHEY and CDR2 SVGAGI. CDR3 sequence reads: CASSLEGLGGEQYF. The CDR3 DNA reads TGTGCCAGCAGTCTCGAAGGGTTGGGGGGGGAGCAGTACTTC.

The CDR3: CASSFWKNEQYF. The CDR3 DNA sequence: TGTGCCAGCAGCTTCTGGAAGAACGAGCAGTACTTC. The V and J genes are TRBV7-2 and TRBJ2-7, with D uncertain. The CDR3 extends over 12 amino acids. The V gene's germline CDR1 is SGHTA and CDR2 FQGNSA. V was cut by 3 bases and J by 5 bases, with 8 bases left in between.

Worth noting for this clone: A much larger clone lies one base from this, so it may be a read error. V is TRBV5-4 and J is TRBJ1-1; the match to TRBD1 covers 8 bases. Germline V gene sequence: CDR1 SGHNT, CDR2 YYREEE (reference sequence). V dropped 4 bases and J dropped 3; count of bases not matched to a gene: 5. CDR3 length: 14 amino acids. Here the CDR3 DNA reads TGTGCCAGCAGCCCCGACAGGGGCGACACTGAAGCTTTCTTT. Translating it yields CASSPDRGDTEAFF.

The gene calls are TRBV6-4 and TRBJ2-3; TRBD2 is a possible D gene (5 bases). CDR1 and CDR2 (germline): MRHNA, SNTAGT. Trimming stripped 0 bases from V and 6 bases from J, with 13 bases between. The CDR3 consists of 15 residues. The CDR3 here is CASSDSGGRGDTQYF. The CDR3 region has the DNA TGTGCCAGCAGTGACTCCGGTGGGCGCGGGGATACGCAGTATTTT.

The genes are TRBV19 and TRBJ2-7; 7 nucleotides align to TRBD1. CDR1 and CDR2 (germline): LNHDA, SQIVND (reference sequence). The J segment lost 0 bases and the V segment lost 3 bases, leaving 5 bases of the junction unmatched. The CDR3 extends over 15 amino acids. The CDR3 is CASSIGQAASYEQYF. CDR3 sequence (DNA): TGTGCCAGTAGTATTGGACAGGCCGCCTCCTACGAGCAGTACTTC.

The gene calls are TRBV6-5 and TRBJ1-1; unclear D gene. V dropped 0 bases and J dropped 6 bases, with 11 bases sitting between them. From germline, CDR1 is MNHEY and CDR2 SVGAGI. The length of the CDR3 is 14 residues. CDR3 coding DNA: TGTGCCAGCAGTTACTCCGGCCAGGCGGCTGAAGCTTTCTTT. Its translation is CASSYSGQAAEAFF.

This clone has a single count. The CDR3, as DNA: TGTGCCAGCAGTTTAAGGCAGGGGTTGGGGTATGGCTATGGCTACACCTTC. It is translated as CASSLRQGLGYGYGYTF. The chain employs TRBV28 and TRBJ1-2; tentatively, D is TRBD1 (6 bases). This CDR3 region has 17 residues. Germline V CDR1 and CDR2: MDHEN, SYDVKM. The V gene lost 2 bases and the J gene lost 4 bases, with 20 bases spanning the gap.

The V gene is TRBV29-1, the J gene TRBJ1-4; 10 bases agree with TRBD1. There are 15 residues in the CDR3. CDR1 and CDR2 from the germline V gene are SQVTM and ANQGSEA. Trimming cost V 5 bases and J 0 bases; bases outside gene matches: 3. CDR3 amino acids: CSVTDRGPTNEKLFF. In nucleotides, the CDR3 is TGCAGCGTTACTGACAGGGGGCCAACTAATGAAAAACTGTTTTTT.

V and J are TRBV11-3 and TRBJ2-1; 8 bases map to TRBD2. The CDR3 runs to 16 residues. With 4 bases clipped from V and 0 bases from J, the junction kept 5 bases outside the gene matches. Germline assignment: CDR1 SGHNT and CDR2 YENEEA. CDR3 bases: TGTGCCAGCAGCTCCTCAAGCGGGAGCTCCTACAATGAGCAGTTCTTC. Encoded protein: CASSSSSGSSYNEQFF.

The chain combines TRBV6-1 with TRBJ2-7; possibly TRBD2 for D (6 bases). Germline-derived CDR1 and CDR2 are MNHNS and SASEGT. The V end was cut by 5 bases, the J end by 4 bases, with 18 bases between. The CDR3 runs 15 residues. CDR3 region: CASSLRPSGGYEQYF. The CDR3 bases are TGTGCCAGCAGTTTACGCCCCTCTGGAGGGTACGAGCAGTACTTC.

The chain employs TRBV5-4 and TRBJ2-1; TRBD1 aligns across 9 bases. The CDR3 has 16 residues. With V trimmed by 0 bases and J by 4 bases, 5 bases remained unmatched. The germline V gene encodes CDR1 SGHNT and CDR2 YYREEE (reference sequence). The CDR3 is CASSLVWTGVYNEQFF. CDR3 nucleotide sequence: TGTGCCAGCAGCTTGGTATGGACAGGGGTTTACAATGAGCAGTTCTTC.

This chain joins TRBV6-5 and TRBJ2-7; unclear D gene. CDR1 is MNHEY and CDR2 is SVGAGI in the germline V gene. The germline V and J ends were trimmed by 6 bases and 2 bases, with 5 bases remaining between them. There are 11 residues in the CDR3. CDR3 amino acids: CASSVTYEQYF. In DNA form, the CDR3 reads TGTGCCAGCAGCGTAACCTACGAGCAGTACTTC.

The chain employs TRBV30 and TRBJ2-2; tentative D call: TRBD1 (5 bases). V was clipped by 1 base and J by 5 bases, with 11 bases between them. Germline CDR1 and CDR2: GTSNPN and SVGIG (reference sequence). The CDR3 has 14 residues. The CDR3, as DNA: TGTGCCTGGAGTGAAGGGGCAGGAACCGGGGAGCTGTTTTTT. Amino acid sequence: CAWSEGAGTGELFF.

The chain recombines TRBV6-5 with TRBJ2-3; D is uncertain. This CDR3 has 16 residues. CDR1 is MNHEY and CDR2 is SVGAGI in the germline V gene. Between the trimmed V and J ends, which lost 0 bases and 3 bases, there was a span of 13 bases. The CDR3 reads CASSYSWGLVTDTQYF. The CDR3 DNA reads TGTGCCAGCAGTTACTCTTGGGGATTGGTGACAGATACGCAGTATTTT.

This chain connects TRBV28 to TRBJ2-7, with 11 bases identical to TRBD2. This CDR3 spans 15 amino acids. The ends lost 6 bases at V and 5 bases at J; junction bases unmatched: 9. Per the germline V gene, CDR1 is MDHEN and CDR2 is SYDVKM. CDR3: CASRQTLAGGHEQYF. The CDR3 DNA reads TGTGCCAGCAGGCAAACCCTAGCGGGAGGACACGAGCAGTACTTC.

The chain couples TRBV9 to TRBJ2-7, with unresolved D. Germline V gene data show CDR1 as SGDLS and CDR2 as YYNGEE. The CDR3 extends over 16 amino acids. The V and J ends lost 4 bases and 3 bases respectively, with 20 bases between them. CDR3 in amino acids: CASSPRTGSQLYEQYF. Written as DNA, the CDR3 is TGTGCCAGCAGCCCACGGACGGGCTCCCAACTCTACGAGCAGTACTTC.

This sequence joins TRBV27 and TRBJ2-1; 7 nucleotides align to TRBD2. The CDR3 sequence is 14 residues long. J lost 4 bases, V lost 4 bases, and 4 bases had no gene match. In germline, CDR1 is MNHEY, CDR2 SMNVEV (reference sequence). The DNA for the CDR3 is TGTGCCAGCAGTTCACGAGCGGGGTACAATGAGCAGTTCTTC. Translated: CASSSRAGYNEQFF.

This clone was detected only a few times. This chain links TRBV27 with TRBJ2-7; D is perhaps TRBD1 or TRBD2 (5 bases each). The CDR3 covers 15 residues. V lost 3 bases, J lost 2 bases, and 14 bases lay in between. Per the germline V gene, CDR1 is MNHEY and CDR2 is SMNVEV (reference sequence). CDR3 in DNA: TGTGCCAGCAGTTTTGGGACGCTGGCCACCTACGAGCAGTACTTC. This gives the protein CASSFGTLATYEQYF.

V is TRBV29-1 and J is TRBJ2-3; no definite D call. Deletions cut 7 bases from V and 4 bases from J, with 6 bases between. CDR3 length: 10 amino acids. Germline assignment: CDR1 SQVTM and CDR2 ANQGSEA. The DNA for the CDR3 is TGCAGCGCCAACTCAGATACGCAGTATTTT. Protein product: CSANSDTQYF.

The genes are TRBV19 and TRBJ2-3; 8 bases are a match to TRBD1. The germline gives CDR1 LNHDA, CDR2 SQIVND (reference sequence). After removal of 4 bases from V and 3 bases from J, the junction contained 12 bases not matched to a gene. The CDR3 spans 17 residues. The CDR3: CASSTILDREDTDTQYF. CDR3 coding DNA: TGTGCCAGTAGTACAATTTTGGACAGGGAAGATACAGATACGCAGTATTTT.

The table lists this clone with a count of one. The gene calls are TRBV5-1 and TRBJ2-7; D unresolved. The CDR3 is made up of 13 amino acids. The V and J ends lost 0 bases and 6 bases respectively, with 10 bases between them. CDR1 is SGHRS, CDR2 YFSETQ, per germline. The CDR3 nucleotides are TGCGCCAGCAGCTTGGGCTCCCTCGGCGAGCAGTACTTC. Its translation: CASSLGSLGEQYF.

This sequence joins TRBV28 and TRBJ1-5; the match to TRBD1 covers 8 bases. The germline V gene encodes CDR1 MDHEN and CDR2 SYDVKM. With 6 bases clipped from V and 6 bases from J, the junction kept 7 bases outside the gene matches. This CDR3 is built from 14 residues. This CDR3 is CASRPQGASQPQHF. The CDR3 region has the DNA TGTGCCAGCAGGCCTCAGGGGGCTAGTCAGCCCCAGCATTTT.

This sequence joins TRBV30 and TRBJ2-7; D might be TRBD1 or TRBD2, each matching 5 bases. Germline V gives CDR1 GTSNPN, CDR2 SVGIG (reference sequence). V was pared by 0 bases and J by 2 bases, with 8 bases between. The CDR3 has 13 residues. The CDR3 nucleotides are TGTGCCTGGAGTGTAGGGGACCCCTACGAGCAGTACTTC. This codes for CAWSVGDPYEQYF.

The rearrangement uses TRBV2 and TRBJ1-5, with a weak D call TRBD1 (5 bases). V lost 6 bases, J lost 6 bases, and 15 bases lay in between. Germline V gene lookup returns CDR1 SNHLY and CDR2 FYNNEI. CDR3 length: 14 residues. For the CDR3, the DNA is TGTGCCAGCAGGAACGGAGCCGGGGGTCAGCCCCAGCATTTT. It codes for CASRNGAGGQPQHF.

This chain uses TRBV7-6 with TRBJ2-7; 9 bases align to TRBD2. After removal of 5 bases from V and 2 bases from J, the junction contained 4 bases not matched to a gene. The CDR3 has 14 residues. CDR1 is SGHVS, CDR2 FNYEAQ, per germline. CDR3 nucleotides: TGTGCCAGCAGCAGTAGCGGGAGTCCCTACGAGCAGTACTTC. Amino acid sequence: CASSSSGSPYEQYF. The variable domain in full, with the rest retrieved from reference TRBV7-6 and TRBJ2-7, is GAGVSQSPRYKVTKRGQDVALRCDPISGHVSLYWYRQALGQGPEFLTYFNYEAQQDKSGLPNDRFSAERPEGSISTLTIQRTEQRDSAMYRCASSSSGSPYEQYFGPGTRLTVT.